The clone carrying this T cell receptor (beta chain) has at least ten counts. No antigen is known for it. A read error may account for a junction end that differs from germline. 10 ml of fresh peripheral blood supplied the PBMCs. The TCR beta CDR3 regions underwent amplification using RNA transcripts as the source. In the first-round RT-PCR of the TCR CDR3, the HTBI primer set was used. TCRdb analysed the multiplex PCR reads with MiXCR anew, one entry per CDR3 protein. The repertoire holds under 400,000 distinct CDR3 sequences, with 15% to 20% as singletons. The data originate from a study of T cells in Graves' hyperthyroidism and ophthalmopathy. Study outcomes and limitations: Most clonotypes expanded in thyroid above 0.001 were likewise present in blood.

CDR1 and CDR2 (germline): MNHGY, SVAAGI. The CDR3 is 16 residues long. The sequence was collected from a woman between 45 and 65 years old with Graves' hyperthyroidism. The rearrangement links TRBV6-9 to TRBJ1-2, with D uncertain. Sequenced input: blood. The CDR3 sequence is CASSDSKGSARYGYTF. DNA of the CDR3: TGTGCCAGCAGTGATTCGAAAGGGTCAGCCAGATATGGCTACACCTTC.